These 28 T cell receptor beta chains were all obtained from the same sample, sequenced in a study of shared clonotypes between healthy human individuals. Libraries were prepared by immunoSEQ multiplex PCR; TCRdb keeps only in-frame clonotypes and omits some of them. The sample has fewer than 130,000 clones; 67% are singletons. The specimen was memory CD8+ T cells sorted from blood. Subset noted: CD45RO+ cells pooled with CCR7-negative TemRA cells. The receptors originated from a woman between 25 and 40 years old in good health.

The CDR3 DNA reads as TGTGCCAGCAGCTTGGTATGGCACAGTCACACTGAAGCTTTCTTT. Encoded protein: CASSLVWHSHTEAFF. The J gene is TRBJ1-1, the V gene TRBV5-4; D remains ambiguous. This CDR3 is 15 amino acids long. Germline-derived CDR1 and CDR2 are SGHNT and YYREEE (reference sequence). Trimming stripped 0 bases from V and 3 bases from J, with 12 bases between.

This chain connects TRBV7-6 to TRBJ2-3; D gene ambiguous. Germline lookup yields CDR1 SGHVS and CDR2 FNYEAQ. CDR3 length: 16 residues. V was cut by 3 bases and J by 0 bases, with 13 bases left in between. CDR3 sequence reads: CASSFQSRVSTDTQYF. The CDR3, as DNA: TGTGCCAGCAGCTTTCAATCTCGGGTCAGCACAGATACGCAGTATTTT.

This clone was counted only a few times. The chain employs TRBV2 and TRBJ1-3; D remains unclear. Trimming took off 8 bases at V and 2 bases at J, with 4 bases between the two ends. This CDR3 spans 11 amino acids. The germline V gene encodes CDR1 SNHLY and CDR2 FYNNEI. The CDR3 DNA follows: TGTGCCAGCCTTACTGGAAACACCATATATTTT. Amino acids: CASLTGNTIYF.

This clone was counted a few times. The V gene is TRBV28, the J gene TRBJ2-2; no clear D gene. Trimming removed 2 bases at V and 2 bases at J, with 9 bases between. This CDR3 has 15 residues. Germline V CDR1 and CDR2: MDHEN, SYDVKM. CDR3 DNA sequence: TGTGCCAGCAGTTTAGCGCGGACCAACACCGGGGAGCTGTTTTTT. Its protein is CASSLARTNTGELFF.

The chain employs TRBV4-1 and TRBJ1-2; 12 nucleotides match TRBD1. The CDR3 runs 14 residues. Trimming took 4 bases from V and 8 from J; bases not matched to a gene: 5. In germline, CDR1 is MGHRA, CDR2 YSYEKL. The CDR3 spells CASSPGQGARGYTF. CDR3 coding DNA: TGCGCCAGCAGCCCGGGACAGGGGGCGAGGGGCTACACCTTC.

In its sample, this clone was seen many times. This rearrangement joins TRBV5-1 to TRBJ2-2, with 7 bases fitting TRBD1. The V and J ends lost 4 bases and 4 bases, in that order; junction bases with no gene match: 7. The germline gives CDR1 SGHRS, CDR2 YFSETQ. The CDR3 spans 15 residues. CDR3 DNA sequence: TGCGCCAGCAGCCGCACGGGACAGAGCACCGGGGAGCTGTTTTTT. Its protein product is CASSRTGQSTGELFF.

CDR3 loop: CASRDTQGLSPTDTQYF. CDR3 nucleotide sequence: TGTGCCAGCAGAGATACACAGGGTTTATCTCCCACAGATACGCAGTATTTT. This chain joins TRBV7-9 and TRBJ2-3, with a possible D match to TRBD1 (6 bases). CDR1 is SEHNR and CDR2 is FQNEAQ in the germline V gene (reference sequence). V was cut by 6 bases and J by 2 bases, with 21 bases left in between. CDR3 size: 17 residues.

The chain carries TRBV10-3 and TRBJ2-1, with a possible D match to TRBD1 (5 bases). Germline V lookup: CDR1 ENHRY, CDR2 SYGVKD. The CDR3 consists of 15 residues. The V and J ends lost 3 bases and 8 bases respectively, with 17 bases between them. CDR3 in amino acids: CAISDPQGHGDEQFF. In DNA, the CDR3 is TGTGCCATCAGTGATCCCCAGGGCCATGGGGATGAGCAGTTCTTC.

This clone was observed a single time. J is TRBJ2-1 and V is TRBV11-2, with 8 bases matching TRBD2. Germline assignment: CDR1 SGHAT and CDR2 FQNNGV. The V segment lost 1 base and the J segment 0 bases; nucleotides outside the gene matches: 11. This CDR3 spans 19 amino acids. This CDR3 reads CASSLGPEWREVSYNEQFF. The CDR3 coding sequence is TGTGCCAGCAGCTTAGGTCCGGAGTGGCGGGAGGTCTCCTACAATGAGCAGTTCTTC.

This clone was picked up many times. V usage is TRBV6-5 and J usage is TRBJ2-5; a weak D match, TRBD2 (5 bases). Trimming removed 2 bases from V and 3 bases from J, with 13 bases in between. This CDR3 comprises 15 residues. The germline V gene encodes CDR1 MNHEY and CDR2 SVGAGI. The CDR3 DNA reads as TGTGCCAGCAGTTACGGAGGATTCTCGGAAGAGACCCAGTACTTC. This translates into CASSYGGFSEETQYF.

The V call is TRBV28, the J call TRBJ1-2, with D maybe TRBD1 (6 bases). The V and J ends lost 10 bases and 7 bases respectively, with 19 bases between them. The germline V gene encodes CDR1 MDHEN and CDR2 SYDVKM. The CDR3 loop spans 13 amino acids. For the CDR3, the DNA is TGTGCCACGTCAATATCCCAGGGGAGTGGCTACACCTTC. Encoded protein: CATSISQGSGYTF.

The chain joins TRBV7-9 to TRBJ1-5, with D hard to call. The germline gives CDR1 SEHNR, CDR2 FQNEAQ (reference sequence). This CDR3 is 13 amino acids long. V lost 4 bases to trimming and J lost 3 bases, with 7 bases between them. Written as DNA, the CDR3 is TGTGCCAGCAGCTCAAATACCAATCAGCCCCAGCATTTT. Translation: CASSSNTNQPQHF.

J is TRBJ2-2 and V is TRBV28, with 9 bases matching TRBD2. Germline loops: CDR1 MDHEN, CDR2 SYDVKM. V gave up 3 bases and J gave up 6 bases; unmatched junction bases: 8. This CDR3 is built from 16 residues. The CDR3 region is CASSLEKTSGSGELFF. CDR3 bases: TGTGCCAGCAGTTTGGAAAAAACTAGCGGGTCCGGGGAGCTGTTTTTT.

The chain uses TRBV14 and TRBJ2-1, with 8 bases lining up with TRBD2. CDR3 length: 16 residues. After removal of 4 bases from V and 2 bases from J, the junction contained 7 bases not matched to a gene. Germline lookup yields CDR1 SGHDN and CDR2 FVKESK. Here the CDR3 DNA reads TGTGCCAGCAGCCGCAGACTAGCGTGGACCTACAATGAGCAGTTCTTC. Its translation: CASSRRLAWTYNEQFF.

The rearrangement joins TRBV6-1 to TRBJ2-7; D gene unclear. V was trimmed by 4 bases and J by 3 bases, leaving 10 bases between them. The germline V gene has CDR1 MNHNS and CDR2 SASEGT. CDR3 length: 13 residues. DNA for the CDR3: TGTGCCAGCAGTGTGGACGGTTACTACGAGCAGTACTTC. The encoded protein is CASSVDGYYEQYF.

The chain recombines TRBV7-8 with TRBJ1-1; tentative D call: TRBD1 (5 bases). CDR1 and CDR2 from the germline V gene are SGHVS and FQNEAQ. Trimming took 6 bases from V and 4 from J, leaving 15 bases between them. The CDR3 is made up of 14 amino acids. In DNA form, the CDR3 reads TGTGCCAGCAGTGCGCCCTCAAGGGGCACTGAAGCTTTCTTT. This sequence encodes CASSAPSRGTEAFF.

V and J are TRBV19 and TRBJ2-7; D unclear. Trimming took off 5 bases at V and 2 bases at J, with 10 bases between the two ends. CDR1 is LNHDA and CDR2 is SQIVND in the germline V gene (reference sequence). The CDR3 has 13 amino acids. CDR3 amino acids: CASSPACTYEQYF. The CDR3 DNA sequence: TGTGCCAGTAGTCCCGCATGCACCTACGAGCAGTACTTC.

In the case of this clone: Different DNA sequences within this sample yield the same CDR3. This chain uses TRBV2 with TRBJ1-1, with a weak D call TRBD1 (5 bases). Germline V gene sequence: CDR1 SNHLY, CDR2 FYNNEI. The V gene lost 4 bases and the J gene lost 11 bases, with 8 bases spanning the gap. This CDR3 contains 10 residues. This CDR3 is CASSVGEAFF. Here the CDR3 DNA reads TGTGCCAGCAGTGTAGGGGAGGCTTTCTTT.

The chain is built from TRBV5-1 and TRBJ1-1, with a possible D match to TRBD1 (6 bases). Germline lookup yields CDR1 SGHRS and CDR2 YFSETQ. The V gene lost 2 bases and the J gene lost 5 bases, with 13 bases spanning the gap. The CDR3 consists of 14 residues. The CDR3 nucleotides read TGCGCCAGCAGCTTTTCCCCAGGGGAGACTGAAGCTTTCTTT. As protein: CASSFSPGETEAFF.

The chain employs TRBV21-1 and TRBJ1-1; the DNA was not compared with TRBD1, the D call given in the table. TRBV21-1 represents a pseudogene. The CDR3 consists of 14 residues. Here the CDR3 reads CASSNRQGDTEAFF. The CDR3, as DNA: TGTGCCAGCAGCAACAGACAGGGGGACACTGAAGCTTTCTTT.

This chain links TRBV7-2 with TRBJ2-5; D gene unclear. The CDR3 runs to 12 residues. CDR1 is SGHTA and CDR2 is FQGNSA in the germline V gene. Trimming stripped 1 base from V and 6 bases from J, with 6 bases between. CDR3 coding DNA: TGTGCCAGCAGCTTAGAAACGAAGACCCAGTACTTC. This translates into CASSLETKTQYF.

The chain is built from TRBV5-1 and TRBJ2-5; D gene uncertain. V was trimmed by 2 bases and J by 2 bases, leaving 10 bases between them. The germline V gene encodes CDR1 SGHRS and CDR2 YFSETQ. The CDR3 has 14 amino acids. In DNA form, the CDR3 reads TGCGCCAGCAGCTTATCGGACCCGCAAGAGACCCAGTACTTC. The encoded protein is CASSLSDPQETQYF.

This clone was seen at least ten times. The chain links TRBV19 to TRBJ2-7; TRBD2 is a possible D gene (6 bases). Germline V gene sequence: CDR1 LNHDA, CDR2 SQIVND (reference sequence). The CDR3 is made up of 15 amino acids. V lost 3 bases, J lost 5 bases, and 17 bases lay in between. The CDR3 DNA is TGTGCCAGTAGTATTCAGGGCGGGGCTGTTCACGAGCAGTACTTC. Protein product: CASSIQGGAVHEQYF.

V and J are TRBV28 and TRBJ1-2; D might be TRBD1 (6 bases). Per the germline V gene, CDR1 is MDHEN and CDR2 is SYDVKM. Trimming removed 2 bases at V and 6 bases at J, with 7 bases between. The CDR3 has 12 residues. As DNA, the CDR3 is TGTGCCAGCAGTTTACCAGGGGATGGCTACACCTTC. Amino acids: CASSLPGDGYTF.

The chain links TRBV6-6 to TRBJ2-7; no firm D call. Trimming took 2 bases from V and 5 from J, leaving 10 bases between them. Germline CDR1 and CDR2: MNHNY and SVGAGI (reference sequence). This CDR3 is built from 13 residues. CDR3 sequence reads: CASSYAEAHEQYF. CDR3 nucleotide sequence: TGTGCCAGCAGTTACGCAGAGGCTCACGAGCAGTACTTC.

J is TRBJ2-7 and V is TRBV27, with D perhaps matching TRBD2 (6 bases). Germline CDR1 and CDR2: MNHEY and SMNVEV (reference sequence). The V end was cut by 4 bases, the J end by 1 base, with 14 bases between. The CDR3 spans 15 residues. The CDR3 region has the DNA TGTGCCAGCAGTTGGGACTTGCTTAGTTCCTACGAGCAGTACTTC. Protein product: CASSWDLLSSYEQYF.

This clone was detected only a few times. V gene TRBV25-1 combines with J gene TRBJ2-2; D gene ambiguous. The germline V gene has CDR1 MGHDK and CDR2 SYGVNS. Deletions cut 3 bases from V and 7 bases from J, with 6 bases between. CDR3 length equals 12 residues. CDR3 nucleotides: TGTGCCAGCAGTGAGACCTACGGGGAGCTGTTTTTT. Translation: CASSETYGELFF.

V usage is TRBV27 and J usage is TRBJ1-2; D is uncertain. Per germline, CDR1 MNHEY and CDR2 SMNVEV (reference sequence). V was cut by 3 bases and J by 3 bases, with 11 bases left in between. This CDR3 is 14 amino acids long. CDR3 protein: CASSLTGWDYGYTF. The CDR3 DNA reads TGTGCCAGCAGTTTGACGGGGTGGGACTATGGCTACACCTTC.